The rows below give T cell receptor beta chains drawn from one sample of a study of type 1 regulatory T cells. TCRdb fed the reads into MiXCR, producing one record per CDR3 protein. The table lists approximately 90,000 distinct CDR3 sequences, roughly 31% of them singletons, with about 2% in the top ten. Sequenced input: CD4+ T cells, either the whole sample or a sorted fraction (not recorded which). The receptor set was obtained from a human donor in good health. Both conserved end residues are part of each CDR3. D genes are given only for firm matches. Some rows have no size entry. The others give once, few or many, or a class for an expanded clone.

clone size: few; CDR3 length: 14; J gene: TRBJ2-2; V gene: TRBV20-1; D gene: -; CDR3 protein: CSAPRERNTGELFF; CDR3 DNA: TGCAGTGCCCCTCGGGAGAGGAACACCGGGGAGCTGTTTTTT
clone size: few; CDR3 length: 15; J gene: TRBJ2-5; V gene: TRBV15; D gene: TRBD2; CDR3 protein: CATSRGGRVQETQYF; CDR3 DNA: TGTGCCACCAGCCGGGGGGGGCGCGTTCAAGAGACCCAGTACTTC
clone size: -; CDR3 length: 15; J gene: TRBJ2-3; V gene: TRBV7-2; D gene: TRBD2; CDR3 protein: CASGYSGRGTDTQYF; CDR3 DNA: TGTGCCAGCGGCTATAGCGGGAGAGGCACAGATACGCAGTATTTT
clone size: few; CDR3 length: 17; J gene: TRBJ2-7; V gene: TRBV20-1; D gene: TRBD2; CDR3 protein: CSAEGSSSGSASYEQYF; CDR3 DNA: TGCAGTGCCGAGGGGTCCTCCAGCGGGAGCGCTTCCTACGAGCAGTACTTC
clone size: few; CDR3 length: 12; J gene: TRBJ2-7; V gene: TRBV2; D gene: -; CDR3 protein: CARGTVANEQYF; CDR3 DNA: TGTGCCAGGGGGACCGTGGCAAACGAGCAGTACTTC
clone size: few; CDR3 length: 13; J gene: TRBJ1-1; V gene: TRBV6-2/TRBV6-3; D gene: -; CDR3 protein: CASEGPGNTEAFF; CDR3 DNA: TGTGCCAGCGAGGGGCCAGGGAACACTGAAGCTTTCTTT
clone size: few; CDR3 length: 16; J gene: TRBJ1-5; V gene: TRBV5-1; D gene: TRBD1; CDR3 protein: CASSASRDRGWQPQHF; CDR3 DNA: TGCGCCAGCAGCGCGTCCCGGGACAGGGGCTGGCAGCCCCAGCATTTT
clone size: few; CDR3 length: 13; J gene: TRBJ2-3; V gene: TRBV6-2/TRBV6-3; D gene: -; CDR3 protein: CASSSEGGDTQYF; CDR3 DNA: TGTGCCAGCAGTTCAGAGGGCGGCGATACGCAGTATTTT
clone size: few; CDR3 length: 12; J gene: TRBJ2-3; V gene: TRBV7-2; D gene: -; CDR3 protein: CASSLFTDTQYF; CDR3 DNA: TGTGCCAGCAGCCTTTTCACAGATACGCAGTATTTT
clone size: few; CDR3 length: 18; J gene: TRBJ2-3; V gene: TRBV20-1; D gene: TRBD2; CDR3 protein: CSARDPPTSGSHTDTQYF; CDR3 DNA: TGCAGTGCTAGAGACCCACCAACTAGCGGGAGCCACACAGATACGCAGTATTTT
clone size: many; CDR3 length: 16; J gene: TRBJ1-3; V gene: TRBV4-1; D gene: -; CDR3 protein: CASSRTSAGAGNTIYF; CDR3 DNA: TGCGCCAGCAGCCGCACCTCTGCCGGGGCTGGAAACACCATATATTTT
clone size: few; CDR3 length: 16; J gene: TRBJ2-1; V gene: TRBV7-2; D gene: TRBD2; CDR3 protein: CASSSTPGLAGNEQFF; CDR3 DNA: TGTGCCAGCAGCTCCACCCCGGGACTAGCGGGCAATGAGCAGTTCTTC